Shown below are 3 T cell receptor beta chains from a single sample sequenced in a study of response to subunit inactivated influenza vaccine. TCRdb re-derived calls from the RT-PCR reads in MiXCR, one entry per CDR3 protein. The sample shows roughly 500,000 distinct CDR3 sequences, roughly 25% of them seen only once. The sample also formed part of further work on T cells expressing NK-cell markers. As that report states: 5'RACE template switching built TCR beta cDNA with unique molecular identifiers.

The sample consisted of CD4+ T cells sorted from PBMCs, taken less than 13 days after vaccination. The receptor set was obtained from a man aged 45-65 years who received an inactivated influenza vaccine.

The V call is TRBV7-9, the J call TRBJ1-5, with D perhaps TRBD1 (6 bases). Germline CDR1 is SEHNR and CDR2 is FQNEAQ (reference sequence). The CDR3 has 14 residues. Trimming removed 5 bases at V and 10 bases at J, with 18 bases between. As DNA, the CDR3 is TGTGCCAGCAGCCTGGGGGGACATAAGGAACCCCAGCATTTT. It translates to CASSLGGHKEPQHF.

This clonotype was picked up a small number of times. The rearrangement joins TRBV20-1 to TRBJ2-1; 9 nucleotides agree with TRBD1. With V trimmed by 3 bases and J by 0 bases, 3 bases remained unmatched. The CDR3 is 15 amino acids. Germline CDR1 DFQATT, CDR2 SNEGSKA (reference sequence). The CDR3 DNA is TGCAGTGCTAGGGGACAGGGTCCCTCCTACAATGAGCAGTTCTTC. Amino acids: CSARGQGPSYNEQFF.

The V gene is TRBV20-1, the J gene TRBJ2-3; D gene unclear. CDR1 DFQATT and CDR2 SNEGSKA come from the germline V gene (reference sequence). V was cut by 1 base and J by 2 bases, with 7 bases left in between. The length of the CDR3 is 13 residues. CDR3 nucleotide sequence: TGCAGTGCTAGAGGGGTAGACACAGATACGCAGTATTTT. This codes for CSARGVDTDTQYF.